Presented here are 17 T cell receptor beta chains from one specimen sequenced in a study of T cell repertoires in cytomegalovirus infection. TCRdb re-derived calls from the reads in MiXCR, one entry per CDR3 protein. The sample contains about 200,000 distinct CDR3 sequences, 8% to 10% of which appear only once. Sequencing was performed on PBMCs. The receptors here all came from a human donor in good health (CMV status not recorded). Some clones in this sample may be carry-over from other donors' samples.

This clonotype was detected ten times or more. The rearrangement joins TRBV28 to TRBJ2-1; D is possibly TRBD2 (6 bases). Germline V gene sequence: CDR1 MDHEN, CDR2 SYDVKM. The CDR3 is 15 residues long. Trimming removed 6 bases from V and 3 bases from J, with 15 bases in between. This CDR3 reads CASRRGRGNYNEQFF. CDR3 bases: TGTGCCAGCAGGAGGGGTCGGGGGAACTACAATGAGCAGTTCTTC. The complete variable domain, with remaining parts taken from reference TRBV28 and TRBJ2-1, reads DVKVTQSSRYLVKRTGEKVFLECVQDMDHENMFWYRQDPGLGLRLIYFSYDVKMKEKGDIPEGYSVSREKKERFSLILESASTNQTSMYLCASRRGRGNYNEQFFGPGTRLTVL.

The sample holds many counts of this clonotype. The rearrangement links TRBV29-1 to TRBJ1-1, with D possibly TRBD1 on 5 matching bases. CDR3 length: 15 amino acids. V gave up 7 bases and J gave up 3 bases, with 21 bases separating them. Germline V gene sequence: CDR1 SQVTM, CDR2 ANQGSEA. CDR3 in amino acids: CSAWGFLGSHTEAFF. In DNA, the CDR3 is TGCAGCGCTTGGGGGTTTCTAGGGTCCCACACTGAAGCTTTCTTT.

This clonotype was counted a few times. The J gene is TRBJ1-1, the V gene TRBV2; TRBD1 agrees at 9 bases. CDR1 and CDR2 (germline): SNHLY, FYNNEI. The CDR3 extends over 12 amino acids. The J segment lost 3 bases and the V segment lost 9 bases, leaving 2 bases of the junction unmatched. For the CDR3, the DNA is TGTGCCAGGGGACAGGGTCACACTGAAGCTTTCTTT. Its protein is CARGQGHTEAFF.

The gene calls are TRBV7-2 and TRBJ2-2, with 16 bases that match TRBD2. Germline loops: CDR1 SGHTA, CDR2 FQGNSA. The V gene end was trimmed by 0 bases and the J gene end by 6 bases; junction bases not matched to a gene: 1. The CDR3 length is 17 residues. The chain's CDR3 is CASSLAGTSGRAGELFF. DNA for the CDR3: TGTGCCAGCAGCTTAGCCGGGACTAGCGGGAGGGCCGGGGAGCTGTTTTTT.

This clonotype has at least ten counts. This sequence joins TRBV12-3 or TRBV12-4 and TRBJ1-1, with D hard to call. The CDR3 contains 13 residues. Between the trimmed V and J ends, which lost 6 bases and 5 bases, there was a span of 13 bases. DNA of the CDR3: TGTGCCAGCAGCCCCCCTGGGCGAACTGAAGCTTTCTTT. Its protein product is CASSPPGRTEAFF.

Many counts were recorded for this clonotype. The chain joins TRBV28 to TRBJ2-7, with D possibly matching TRBD2 (6 bases). The CDR3 spans 14 residues. The germline CDR1 and CDR2 sequences are MDHEN and SYDVKM. With 5 bases removed from V and 8 bases from J, the gap between germline ends came to 19 bases. The CDR3 spells CASSPDRDFPKQYF. DNA for the CDR3: TGTGCCAGCAGTCCCGACCGGGACTTTCCCAAGCAGTACTTC.

The chain joins TRBV29-1 to TRBJ1-2; 7 bases are a match to TRBD1. CDR3 length equals 14 residues. V was pared by 0 bases and J by 4 bases, with 5 bases of the junction left unmatched. Germline lookup yields CDR1 SQVTM and CDR2 ANQGSEA. The CDR3 nucleotides read TGCAGCGTTGAAGACCCAGGGGGTCTCTATGGCTACACCTTC. Its protein product is CSVEDPGGLYGYTF. Combining the CDR3 with reference TRBV29-1 and TRBJ1-2 gives the whole variable domain SAVISQKPSRDICQRGTSLTIQCQVDSQVTMMFWYRQQPGQSLTLIATANQGSEATYESGFVIDKFPISRPNLTFSTLTVSNMSPEDSSIYLCSVEDPGGLYGYTFGSGTRLTVV.

Many counts were recorded for this clonotype. The rearrangement links TRBV27 to TRBJ1-5; D unclear. The CDR3 spans 15 residues. Trimming removed 0 bases at V and 3 bases at J, with 9 bases between. Germline loops: CDR1 MNHEY, CDR2 SMNVEV (reference sequence). Here the CDR3 DNA reads TGTGCCAGCAGTTTATCGTTACAGATCAATCAGCCCCAGCATTTT. It is translated as CASSLSLQINQPQHF.

This clonotype showed up just a few times. This chain uses TRBV6-2 or TRBV6-3 with TRBJ1-6; no clear D gene. The ends were cut back, 8 bases at V and 7 bases at J, with 21 bases in the middle. From germline, CDR1 is MNHEY and CDR2 SVGEGT. The CDR3 totals 16 residues. The CDR3: CASRRAGADLNSPLHF. The CDR3 coding sequence is TGTGCCAGCCGTCGGGCGGGAGCGGACCTGAATTCACCCCTCCACTTT.

The chain combines TRBV7-9 with TRBJ1-2, with D perhaps matching TRBD1 (5 bases). Germline assignment: CDR1 SEHNR and CDR2 FQNEAQ (reference sequence). Trimming removed 5 bases from V and 5 bases from J, with 15 bases in between. The CDR3 is made up of 14 amino acids. The CDR3 is CASSPGTDPYGYTF. CDR3 bases: TGTGCCAGCAGCCCCGGGACGGATCCATATGGCTACACCTTC. The variable domain in full, completed from reference TRBV7-9 and TRBJ1-2, reads DTGVSQNPRHKITKRGQNVTFRCDPISEHNRLYWYRQTLGQGPEFLTYFQNEAQLEKSRLLSDRFSAERPKGSFSTLEIQRTEQGDSAMYLCASSPGTDPYGYTFGSGTRLTVV.

The rearrangement uses TRBV7-9 and TRBJ2-1; 9 bases agree with TRBD2. Looked up from germline, CDR1 is SEHNR and CDR2 is FQNEAQ (reference sequence). The CDR3 is 14 amino acids. The junction had 9 bases not matched to a gene; V was cut back by 6 bases and J by 9 bases. CDR3 region: CASRMGLAIGEQFF. The CDR3 DNA reads as TGTGCCAGCAGGATGGGACTAGCCATAGGTGAGCAGTTCTTC.

The table lists this clonotype with many counts. This sequence joins TRBV7-2 and TRBJ2-4, with D tentatively TRBD2 (6 bases). Deletions cut 4 bases from V and 1 base from J, with 17 bases between. Germline CDR1 is SGHTA and CDR2 is FQGNSA. The CDR3 runs 17 residues. CDR3 region: CASSSFDWGEAKNIQYF. The CDR3 DNA reads TGTGCCAGCAGCTCGTTCGACTGGGGGGAGGCCAAAAACATTCAGTACTTC.

This clonotype has a count of ten or more. The J gene is TRBJ2-7, the V gene TRBV7-2; D remains unclear. The length of the CDR3 is 14 residues. Germline CDR1 and CDR2: SGHTA and FQGNSA. V was shortened by 1 base and J by 3 bases, with 10 bases between the two germline ends. The CDR3 is CASSLGPADYEQYF. The CDR3 nucleotides are TGTGCCAGCAGCTTAGGTCCGGCGGACTACGAGCAGTACTTC.

This clonotype appeared a few times. The rearrangement links TRBV4-1 to TRBJ1-4; D gene ambiguous. With 0 bases removed from V and 2 bases from J, the gap between germline ends came to 7 bases. In germline, CDR1 is MGHRA, CDR2 YSYEKL. This CDR3 is built from 15 residues. The CDR3 nucleotides are TGCGCCAGCAGCCAAGATGTGGGGACTAATGAAAAACTGTTTTTT. Protein product: CASSQDVGTNEKLFF.

The chain employs TRBV28 and TRBJ2-1, with 11 bases that match TRBD2. V lost 6 bases to trimming and J lost 6 bases; unmatched junction nucleotides: 7. Germline values: CDR1 MDHEN, CDR2 SYDVKM. The CDR3 is 15 amino acids. CDR3 DNA: TGTGCCAGCAGGGGGACTAGCGGCGACGCCAATGAGCAGTTCTTC. It specifies CASRGTSGDANEQFF.

This clonotype occurred many times. The genes are TRBV7-2 and TRBJ1-3, with D tentatively TRBD1 (6 bases). V lost 5 bases to trimming and J lost 3 bases, with 8 bases between them. From germline, CDR1 is SGHTA and CDR2 FQGNSA. The CDR3 contains 13 residues. The DNA of the CDR3 is TGTGCCAGCAGCGAACAGGGTGGAAACACCATATATTTT. It codes for CASSEQGGNTIYF.

The V call is TRBV7-3, the J call TRBJ2-7, with 7 nucleotides matching TRBD1. The CDR3 is 13 amino acids. Germline CDR1 SGHTA, CDR2 FQGTGA. The ends lost 6 bases at V and 4 bases at J; junction bases unmatched: 6. CDR3 in DNA: TGTGCCAGCAGTCGCGAGGGGGCGTACGAGCAGTACTTC. Translation gives CASSREGAYEQYF.